This TCR beta chain was obtained from a study of regulatory T cells in long-lasting Graves disease. For TCR beta, libraries came from iRepertoire HTBI primers and Arm-PCR of CDR3 regions. TCRdb independently ran MiXCR on the multiplex PCR reads; one entry per CDR3 protein. The sample includes some 560,000 distinct CDR3 sequences, roughly 15% of them seen just once. Sample time point: newly diagnosed GD, antithyroid drugs for less than 3 months. Extracted PBMC RNA gave rise to the TCR library. V was pared by 3 bases and J by 6 bases, with 12 bases of the junction left unmatched. The CDR3 totals 16 residues. Germline CDR1 is MGHRA and CDR2 is YSYEKL. The same specimen was also included in a second study, on T cells in Graves' hyperthyroidism and ophthalmopathy. That source adds: Patients showing uncontrolled infection, other autoimmune disease, pregnancy or lactation were ineligible.

The source material was peripheral blood mononuclear cells (PBMCs), sampled at new diagnosis, from a patient treated with antithyroid drugs. The rearrangement links TRBV4-1 to TRBJ2-7; 9 bases are shared with TRBD1. The sequence derives from a woman aged 35-65 years with Graves disease. CDR3 residues: CASSHPPGTGPGEQYF. CDR3 sequence (DNA): TGCGCCAGCAGCCACCCCCCCGGGACAGGGCCCGGCGAGCAGTACTTC.